This TCR beta chain appears in the sequencing data of a study of somatic mutations in cytotoxic T cells in rheumatoid arthritis. Sequenced by immunoSEQ multiplex PCR; TCRdb stores in-frame clones only, minus some. The sample shows about 7,000 clones, about 75% of them seen only once. V was pared by 5 bases and J by 1 base, with 30 bases between. This CDR3 has 20 residues. Germline V gene sequence: CDR1 MDHEN, CDR2 SYDVKM. V usage is TRBV28 and J usage is TRBJ2-7, with a tentative D call TRBD1 (5 bases). The sequenced material came from CD8+ T cells sorted from blood. This clonotype originated in an adult with rheumatoid arthritis. The CDR3 is CASSHPTRTLKSPGSYEQYF. The CDR3 bases are TGTGCCAGCAGTCACCCAACGCGGACACTAAAGTCCCCCGGGTCCTACGAGCAGTACTTC.